This is a list of T cell receptor beta chains from one sample in a study of T cell responses to AZD1222 COVID-19 vaccine. The assay was immunoSEQ multiplex PCR, and TCRdb's table has in-frame clones only and misses some. The top ten hold approximately 5.9% of the sample, which has about 120,000 clones, more than 80% seen once. The sample was peripheral blood, taken on day 0 of AZD1222 vaccination. These receptors all come from an adult in good health. Each CDR3 is given with its conserved first and last residue. The D gene is left open where the match is weak. Some rows mark clone size as missing; the rest say once, few, many or name a class of expanded clone.

D gene: -; V gene: TRBV5-8; clone size: -; J gene: TRBJ1-5; CDR3 DNA: -; CDR3 protein: CASSFGSGQPQHF
D gene: -; V gene: TRBV29-1; clone size: -; J gene: TRBJ1-1; CDR3 DNA: TGCAGCGTTGTTTCCTGGGGGCTGAACACTGAAGCTTTCTTT; CDR3 protein: CSVVSWGLNTEAFF
D gene: TRBD1; V gene: TRBV30; clone size: -; J gene: TRBJ1-1; CDR3 DNA: TGTGCCTGGAGCCCCGACAGGGGGAACACTGAAGCTTTCTTT; CDR3 protein: CAWSPDRGNTEAFF
D gene: -; V gene: TRBV7-2; clone size: -; J gene: TRBJ1-5; CDR3 DNA: TGTGCCAGCAGCTTAGATTCGGGAAATCAGCCCCAGCATTTT; CDR3 protein: CASSLDSGNQPQHF
D gene: -; V gene: TRBV28; clone size: -; J gene: TRBJ2-5; CDR3 DNA: TGTGCCAGCAGACAAGAGACCCAGTACTTC; CDR3 protein: CASRQETQYF
D gene: -; V gene: TRBV19; clone size: -; J gene: TRBJ2-5; CDR3 DNA: TGTGCCAGTAGTATAGGAGTCCCAACCGACGGTCAGTACTTC; CDR3 protein: CASSIGVPTDGQYF
D gene: -; V gene: TRBV9; clone size: -; J gene: TRBJ1-4; CDR3 DNA: TGTGCCAGCAGCGTAGGCGGGTCCTATAATGAAAAACTGTTTTTT; CDR3 protein: CASSVGGSYNEKLFF
D gene: TRBD1; V gene: TRBV7-8; clone size: -; J gene: TRBJ1-6; CDR3 DNA: TGTGCCAGCAGCTTTACAGGGGACTCACCCCTCCACTTT; CDR3 protein: CASSFTGDSPLHF
D gene: -; V gene: TRBV20-1; clone size: -; J gene: TRBJ2-3; CDR3 DNA: TGCAGTGCTAGTGGTTCCAGGGAGGATACGCAGTATTTT; CDR3 protein: CSASGSREDTQYF
D gene: -; V gene: TRBV7-3; clone size: -; J gene: TRBJ1-1; CDR3 DNA: TGTGCCAGCAGCTTAAACGGGATGAACACTGAAGCTTTCTTT; CDR3 protein: CASSLNGMNTEAFF
D gene: TRBD1; V gene: TRBV28; clone size: -; J gene: TRBJ1-1; CDR3 DNA: TGTGCCAGCAGTTCGCCGGGGACAGGGGGAAGGGGTGAAGCTTTCTTT; CDR3 protein: CASSSPGTGGRGEAFF
D gene: TRBD1; V gene: TRBV9; clone size: -; J gene: TRBJ1-6; CDR3 DNA: TGTGCCAGCAGCGCACTAGGGACAGGGGCTTCACCCCTCCACTTT; CDR3 protein: CASSALGTGASPLHF
D gene: TRBD2; V gene: TRBV23-1; clone size: -; J gene: TRBJ2-7; CDR3 DNA: TGCGCCAGCAGTCAATCTGCTAGCGGGAGTCGTATTTCGGACGAGCAGTACTTC; CDR3 protein: CASSQSASGSRISDEQYF
D gene: -; V gene: TRBV29-1; clone size: -; J gene: TRBJ2-7; CDR3 DNA: TGCAGCGTTCGGCCTCCGGGGGCGTACGAGCAGTACTTC; CDR3 protein: CSVRPPGAYEQYF
D gene: TRBD1; V gene: TRBV3-1/TRBV3-2; clone size: -; J gene: TRBJ2-7; CDR3 DNA: TGTGCCAGCAACACAGGGGTGGGCGAGCAGTACTTC; CDR3 protein: CASNTGVGEQYF
D gene: -; V gene: TRBV2; clone size: once; J gene: TRBJ1-1; CDR3 DNA: TGTGCCAGCGTCACCTTCATGAACACTGAAGCTTTCTTT; CDR3 protein: CASVTFMNTEAFF
D gene: TRBD1; V gene: TRBV11-2; clone size: -; J gene: TRBJ1-4; CDR3 DNA: TGTGCCAGCAGCTTAGACGTACGCGGACAGGGGGCGGGGGAAAAACTGTTTTTT; CDR3 protein: CASSLDVRGQGAGEKLFF
D gene: -; V gene: TRBV18; clone size: -; J gene: TRBJ1-3; CDR3 DNA: TGTGCCAGCTCACCACGGAGCCCAGCTACCTCTGGAAACACCATATATTTT; CDR3 protein: CASSPRSPATSGNTIYF
D gene: TRBD2; V gene: TRBV24-1; clone size: -; J gene: TRBJ2-5; CDR3 DNA: TGTGCCACCAGTGATTTTCCGGGGACTAGCGGGGGAGAGACCCAGTACTTC; CDR3 protein: CATSDFPGTSGGETQYF
D gene: -; V gene: TRBV28; clone size: once; J gene: TRBJ2-1; CDR3 DNA: TGTGCCAGCACCTCAGGGCATGAGCAGTTCTTC; CDR3 protein: CASTSGHEQFF
D gene: TRBD2; V gene: TRBV7-7; clone size: -; J gene: TRBJ2-3; CDR3 DNA: TGTGCTAGCAGCCTGAGCGGGGTCACAGATACGCAGTATTTT; CDR3 protein: CASSLSGVTDTQYF
D gene: TRBD1; V gene: TRBV19; clone size: -; J gene: TRBJ1-5; CDR3 DNA: TGTGCCAGTAGTAACCCCAGGGGGGAAGGTGGCCAGCCCCAGCATTTT; CDR3 protein: CASSNPRGEGGQPQHF
D gene: -; V gene: TRBV30; clone size: -; J gene: TRBJ2-1; CDR3 DNA: TGTGCCTGGAGATACCGGACCCTGGGCGATGAGCAGTTCTTC; CDR3 protein: CAWRYRTLGDEQFF
D gene: -; V gene: TRBV15; clone size: once; J gene: TRBJ2-7; CDR3 DNA: TGTGCCACCAGCCGGAAGCCAGGGATAGGCGAGCAGTACTTC; CDR3 protein: CATSRKPGIGEQYF
D gene: TRBD2; V gene: TRBV7-9; clone size: -; J gene: TRBJ2-7; CDR3 DNA: TGTGCCAGCAGCTTAGAGACGGGCGGGAGGCCCATCGAGCAGTACTTC; CDR3 protein: CASSLETGGRPIEQYF
D gene: -; V gene: TRBV12-3/TRBV12-4; clone size: -; J gene: TRBJ1-5; CDR3 DNA: TGTGCCAGCTCGGGGGAGAACAATCAGCCCCAGCATTTT; CDR3 protein: CASSGENNQPQHF
D gene: TRBD1; V gene: TRBV25-1; clone size: -; J gene: TRBJ1-2; CDR3 DNA: TGTGCCAGCAGTTTTTGGGACAGCTATGGCTACACCTTC; CDR3 protein: CASSFWDSYGYTF
D gene: -; V gene: TRBV7-8; clone size: -; J gene: TRBJ2-1; CDR3 DNA: TGTGCCAGCAACCTCGGTACCGGGACACGAACCTACAATGAGCAGTTCTTC; CDR3 protein: CASNLGTGTRTYNEQFF
D gene: -; V gene: TRBV5-1; clone size: -; J gene: TRBJ2-5; CDR3 DNA: TGCGCCAGCAGCTTGGGGTCCCGGGATTGGGAGACCCAGTACTTC; CDR3 protein: CASSLGSRDWETQYF
D gene: -; V gene: TRBV7-9; clone size: -; J gene: TRBJ1-2; CDR3 DNA: TGTGCCAGCAGCTCTACAGGGCAGGGCTACACCTTC; CDR3 protein: CASSSTGQGYTF
D gene: -; V gene: TRBV30; clone size: -; J gene: TRBJ1-5; CDR3 DNA: TGTGCCTGGAGCTTTGGGGGCACGGGCAATCAGCCCCAGCATTTT; CDR3 protein: CAWSFGGTGNQPQHF
D gene: TRBD1; V gene: TRBV7-8; clone size: -; J gene: TRBJ2-7; CDR3 DNA: TGTGCCAGCAGCGTCCGGGACAGGGTAAACGAGCAGTACTTC; CDR3 protein: CASSVRDRVNEQYF
D gene: -; V gene: TRBV10-2; clone size: -; J gene: TRBJ2-3; CDR3 DNA: TGCGCCAGCATTCAGGGAGATACGCAGTATTTT; CDR3 protein: CASIQGDTQYF
D gene: -; V gene: TRBV15; clone size: -; J gene: TRBJ2-5; CDR3 DNA: TGTGCCACCAGCAGAGGCGGGACCTCTTCACAGACCCAGTACTTC; CDR3 protein: CATSRGGTSSQTQYF
D gene: -; V gene: TRBV6-6; clone size: once; J gene: TRBJ2-5; CDR3 DNA: TGTGCCAGCGGCACAGCCGCAAAAGAGACCCAGTACTTC; CDR3 protein: CASGTAAKETQYF
D gene: -; V gene: TRBV6-5; clone size: -; J gene: TRBJ1-4; CDR3 DNA: TGTGCCAGCAGCTGGGACAAAGGGACTGAAAAACTGTTTTTT; CDR3 protein: CASSWDKGTEKLFF
D gene: -; V gene: TRBV7-8; clone size: once; J gene: TRBJ2-7; CDR3 DNA: TGTGCCAGCAGGCAGGGCTACGAGCAGTACTTC; CDR3 protein: CASRQGYEQYF
D gene: TRBD1; V gene: TRBV14; clone size: -; J gene: TRBJ1-2; CDR3 DNA: TGTGCCAGCAGCCACCCAGGACAGGGGATTTACTATGGCTACACCTTC; CDR3 protein: CASSHPGQGIYYGYTF
D gene: TRBD1; V gene: TRBV6-5; clone size: -; J gene: TRBJ2-2; CDR3 DNA: TGTGCCAGCTCTGGGACAGAGAACACCGGGGAGCTGTTTTTT; CDR3 protein: CASSGTENTGELFF
D gene: -; V gene: TRBV2; clone size: -; J gene: TRBJ2-3; CDR3 DNA: TGTGCCTTTGCTTGGGGGAGTGGCACAGATACGCAGTATTTT; CDR3 protein: CAFAWGSGTDTQYF
D gene: TRBD1; V gene: TRBV19; clone size: -; J gene: TRBJ2-1; CDR3 DNA: TGTGCCAGTAGTATCCGGGACAGGAGGAGTGAGCAGTTCTTC; CDR3 protein: CASSIRDRRSEQFF
D gene: TRBD1; V gene: TRBV5-1; clone size: -; J gene: TRBJ1-5; CDR3 DNA: TGCGCCAGCAGTTGGGACAGCCTAAATCAGCCCCAGCATTTT; CDR3 protein: CASSWDSLNQPQHF
D gene: TRBD1; V gene: TRBV29-1; clone size: -; J gene: TRBJ1-2; CDR3 DNA: TGCAGCGTTGAGAGGGGACAGTACTATGGCTACACCTTC; CDR3 protein: CSVERGQYYGYTF
D gene: -; V gene: TRBV2; clone size: -; J gene: TRBJ2-6; CDR3 DNA: TGTGCCAGCAGTGGAGGGGCTGGGGCCAACGTCCTGACTTTC; CDR3 protein: CASSGGAGANVLTF
D gene: -; V gene: TRBV29-1; clone size: -; J gene: TRBJ1-1; CDR3 DNA: TGCAGCGTACGGGACACCTTGAACACTGAAGCTTTCTTT; CDR3 protein: CSVRDTLNTEAFF
D gene: -; V gene: TRBV4-1; clone size: -; J gene: TRBJ1-4; CDR3 DNA: TGCGCCAGCAGCCAAGATACGGGGCGTCGGGAAAAACTGTTTTTT; CDR3 protein: CASSQDTGRREKLFF
D gene: -; V gene: TRBV5-1; clone size: -; J gene: TRBJ2-7; CDR3 DNA: TGCGCCAGCAGCTTGGGGGGCAGGGACGAGCAGTACTTC; CDR3 protein: CASSLGGRDEQYF
D gene: TRBD2; V gene: TRBV10-3; clone size: -; J gene: TRBJ2-1; CDR3 DNA: TGTGCCACCAGCGGGACCCCAGACAATGAGCAGTTCTTC; CDR3 protein: CATSGTPDNEQFF
D gene: TRBD1; V gene: TRBV7-3; clone size: -; J gene: TRBJ1-2; CDR3 DNA: TGTGCCAGCAGCTTAGACAGGGAAGGTGGCTACACCTTC; CDR3 protein: CASSLDREGGYTF
D gene: -; V gene: TRBV11-2; clone size: -; J gene: TRBJ1-1; CDR3 DNA: TGTGCCAGCAGCTTAGGGTACAGGTTAAAGGTCGAAGCTTTCTTT; CDR3 protein: CASSLGYRLKVEAFF
D gene: -; V gene: TRBV6-5; clone size: -; J gene: TRBJ1-1; CDR3 DNA: TGTGCCAGCAGTTCTGACCGGGACATTACTGAAGCTTTCTTT; CDR3 protein: CASSSDRDITEAFF
D gene: -; V gene: TRBV7-9; clone size: once; J gene: TRBJ1-2; CDR3 DNA: TGTGCCAGCAGCTACGGAGACAGTATCTATGGCTACACCTTC; CDR3 protein: CASSYGDSIYGYTF
D gene: -; V gene: TRBV10-3; clone size: -; J gene: TRBJ1-2; CDR3 DNA: TGTGCCATCGGTGGCACGGAGCCGCGCTACACCTTC; CDR3 protein: CAIGGTEPRYTF